The following is a T cell receptor beta chain sequence with its context. Its antigen is not known. The sample comes from a study of CD8 T cells in ankylosing spondylitis. General study points: Blood of patients with ankylosing spondylitis appeared to be characterized by a TCR beta motif of roughly eight highly homologous variants.

The germline CDR1 and CDR2 sequences are SGHAT and FQDESV (reference sequence). Losses at the gene ends were 3 bases for V and 4 bases for J; bases not matched to a gene: 4. The CDR3 consists of 16 residues. TCRdb processed the 5' RACE reads anew with MiXCR; each CDR3 protein has one entry. The sample includes 350,000 to 400,000 distinct CDR3 sequences, 20% to 25% of them seen just once. The clonotype comes from a male donor with ankylosing spondylitis or in good health (not recorded which). The chain carries TRBV11-1 and TRBJ2-1; TRBD2 agrees at 12 bases. Sequenced sample: blood, either unsorted or a sorted T cell fraction (not recorded which). The CDR3: CASSFRLAGEYNEQFF. The CDR3 DNA reads TGTGCCAGCAGCTTCCGACTAGCGGGGGAGTACAATGAGCAGTTCTTC.